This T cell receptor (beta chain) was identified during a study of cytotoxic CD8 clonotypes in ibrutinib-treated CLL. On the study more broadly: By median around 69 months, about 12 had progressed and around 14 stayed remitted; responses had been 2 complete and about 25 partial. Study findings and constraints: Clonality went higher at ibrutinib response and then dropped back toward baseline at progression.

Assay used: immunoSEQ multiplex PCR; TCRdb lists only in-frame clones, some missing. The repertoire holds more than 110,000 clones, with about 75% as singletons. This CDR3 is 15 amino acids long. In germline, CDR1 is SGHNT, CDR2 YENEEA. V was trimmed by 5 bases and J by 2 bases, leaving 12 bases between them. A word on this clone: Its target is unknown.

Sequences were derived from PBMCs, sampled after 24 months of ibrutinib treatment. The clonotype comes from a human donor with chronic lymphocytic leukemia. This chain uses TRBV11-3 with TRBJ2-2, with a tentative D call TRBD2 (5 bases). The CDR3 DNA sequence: TGTGCCAGCAGCCCTAGCCCCAGTAACACCGGGGAGCTGTTTTTT. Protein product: CASSPSPSNTGELFF.